This entry concerns a single T cell receptor beta chain. Antigen unknown. Blood draws occurred at baseline, cycle 4 day 1, and cycle 7 day 1. Assay: immunoSEQ multiplex PCR; the TCRdb copy retains only in-frame clones and omits some. The sample has more than 55,000 clones, about nine tenths seen once. This record comes from a study of OX40 agonist ivuxolimab in advanced cancers. Study-wide results and limits: At 0.1 to 3.0 mg/kg, CD4+ and CD8+ blood T cells expanded clonally by week 6.

This clonotype was obtained from an adult with an advanced solid tumor such as melanoma, head and neck, liver or kidney cancer. Sequencing used CD4+ or CD8+ T cells sorted from blood, obtained in a trial of the OX40 agonist ivuxolimab.

CDR3 bases: TGTGCCAGCAGCCAGGGACTAGCGGGACACTACAATGAGCAGTTCTTC. Protein product: CASSQGLAGHYNEQFF. V usage is TRBV4-2 and J usage is TRBJ2-1, with 13 bases matching TRBD2. CDR1 and CDR2 from the germline V gene are LGHNA and YNFKEQ. The CDR3 has 16 residues. Unmatched junction bases numbered 2, after V lost 3 bases and J lost 3 bases.